This T cell receptor beta chain was found in a study of T cell changes during pregnancy in multiple sclerosis. The CDR3 has 16 amino acids. Germline lookup yields CDR1 SGHTS and CDR2 YDEGEE. Trimming removed 4 bases from V and 3 bases from J; junction bases left unmatched: 8. The protocol was immunoSEQ multiplex PCR, while the TCRdb copy is restricted to in-frame clones and leaves out a portion. The table has 35,000 to 40,000 clones, about 88% seen once. The sample was CD4+ T cells from peripheral blood mononuclear cells, taken before pregnancy. The chain recombines TRBV5-8 with TRBJ2-2; 8 nucleotides agree with TRBD1. The receptor comes from a female donor with multiple sclerosis, enrolled in a pregnancy study. CDR3 sequence: CASSHPGTGDTGELFF. The CDR3 coding sequence is TGTGCCAGCAGCCATCCCGGGACAGGTGACACCGGGGAGCTGTTTTTT.